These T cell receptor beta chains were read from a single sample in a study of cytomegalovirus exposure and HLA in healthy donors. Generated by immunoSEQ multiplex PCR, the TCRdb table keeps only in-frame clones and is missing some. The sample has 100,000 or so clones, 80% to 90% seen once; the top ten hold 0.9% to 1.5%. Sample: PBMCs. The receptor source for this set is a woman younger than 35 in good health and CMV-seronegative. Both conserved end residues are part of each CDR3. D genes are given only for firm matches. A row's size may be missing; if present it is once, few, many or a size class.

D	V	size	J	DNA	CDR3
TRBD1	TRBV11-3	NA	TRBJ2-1	TGTGCCAGCAGATCGGACAGGAGCTCCTACAATGAGCAGTTCTTC	CASRSDRSSYNEQFF
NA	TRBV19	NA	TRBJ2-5	TGTGCCAGTAGTATAGCCTCCCCTCGCGGGGGCGGGTCACAGGAGACCCAGTACTTC	CASSIASPRGGGSQETQYF
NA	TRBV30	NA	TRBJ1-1	TGTGCCTGGAGTATCGGACAGACTTACACTGAAGCTTTCTTT	CAWSIGQTYTEAFF
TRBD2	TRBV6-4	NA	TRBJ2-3	TGTGCCAGCAGTGACAGCGGGGGGGCCCCAGATACGCAGTATTTT	CASSDSGGAPDTQYF
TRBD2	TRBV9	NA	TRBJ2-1	TGTGCCAGCAGCTCGACCCTAGCGGGGGACTTCAATGAGCAGTTCTTC	CASSSTLAGDFNEQFF
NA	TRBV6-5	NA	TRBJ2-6	TGTGCCAGCGGTCTTCGGTCTGGGGCCAACGTCCTGACTTTC	CASGLRSGANVLTF
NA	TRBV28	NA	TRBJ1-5	TGTGCCAGCAGTTTAATTAGGGGGAATCAGCCCCAGCATTTT	CASSLIRGNQPQHF
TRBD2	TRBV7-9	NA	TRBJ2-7	TGTGCCAGCAGCTTACTAGCGGGAGCGGATAGGGAGCAGTACTTC	CASSLLAGADREQYF
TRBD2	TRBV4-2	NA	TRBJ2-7	TGTGCCAGCAGCCAAACCCTAGCGGAATCCTACGAGCAGTACTTC	CASSQTLAESYEQYF
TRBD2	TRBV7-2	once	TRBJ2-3	TGTGCCAGCAGCTTATCAAGCGGGGGGGCCCGGACAGATACGCAGTATTTT	CASSLSSGGARTDTQYF
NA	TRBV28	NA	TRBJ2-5	TGTGCCAGCAGTTTGTCTGGGGGCGTAGAGACCCAGTACTTC	CASSLSGGVETQYF
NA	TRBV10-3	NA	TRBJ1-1	TGTGCCATTGGACGGGAGATGAACACTGAAGCTTTCTTT	CAIGREMNTEAFF
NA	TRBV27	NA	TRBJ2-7	TGTGCCAGCAGTCTAACCCCGCACGGGAGAGGCTACGAGCAGTACTTC	CASSLTPHGRGYEQYF
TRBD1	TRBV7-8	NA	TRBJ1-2	TGTGCCAGCAGCTTAGTTCGGGACAGACACTATGGCTACACCTTC	CASSLVRDRHYGYTF
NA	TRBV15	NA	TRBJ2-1	TGTGCCACCAGCAGAGCCAGGGACTTCCTCAATGAGCAGTTCTTC	CATSRARDFLNEQFF
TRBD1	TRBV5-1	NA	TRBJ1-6	TGCGCCAGCAGCCTGGATTTCGGACAGGTTAATTCACCCCTCCACTTT	CASSLDFGQVNSPLHF
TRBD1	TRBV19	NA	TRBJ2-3	TGTGCCAGTAGTATTTACCGGACAGGGGAAGCTACGCAGTATTTT	CASSIYRTGEATQYF
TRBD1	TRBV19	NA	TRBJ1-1	TGTGCCAGTAGTATACCCCCCTTCCGAGGGGGCGACACTGAAGCTTTCTTT	CASSIPPFRGGDTEAFF
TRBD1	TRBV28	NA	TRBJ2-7	TGTGCCAGCAGACCCGGGACAGGGGGCTACGAGCAGTACTTC	CASRPGTGGYEQYF
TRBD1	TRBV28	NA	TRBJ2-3	TGTGCCAGCAGTCCACCGGGACAGGGGTCGCGAGATACGCAGTATTTT	CASSPPGQGSRDTQYF
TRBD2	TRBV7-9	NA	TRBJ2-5	TGTGCCAGCAGCTTAGCAGCGGGAGGGCCCCAAGAGACCCAGTACTTC	CASSLAAGGPQETQYF